The 4 T cell receptor beta chains listed next were all sequenced from one sample in a study of shared clonotypes between healthy human individuals. The protocol was immunoSEQ multiplex PCR, while the TCRdb copy is restricted to in-frame clones and leaves out a portion. The sample consists of around 500,000 clones, roughly 80% of them appearing once. The sample was PBMCs. These receptors all stem from a woman aged 40 to 50 in good health. Some clones in this sample may be carry-over from other donors' samples.

The table lists this clone with a count of one. This chain joins TRBV30 and TRBJ2-3, with 9 nucleotides matching TRBD2. After removal of 2 bases from V and 1 base from J, the junction contained 4 bases not matched to a gene. CDR3 length: 15 residues. The V gene's germline CDR1 is GTSNPN and CDR2 SVGIG (reference sequence). The CDR3 DNA is TGTGCCTGGAGTTTAACTAGCGGGCGCACAGATACGCAGTATTTT. This sequence encodes CAWSLTSGRTDTQYF.

The chain recombines TRBV4-3 with TRBJ2-5; unclear D gene. With 3 bases removed from V and 4 bases from J, the gap between germline ends came to 12 bases. The germline V gene encodes CDR1 LGHNA and CDR2 YSLEER. The CDR3 is 14 residues long. This chain's CDR3 is CASSHDTYGETQYF. CDR3 coding DNA: TGCGCCAGCAGCCATGACACCTATGGAGAGACCCAGTACTTC.

This sequence joins TRBV30 and TRBJ1-1; D is perhaps TRBD1 (5 bases). Germline lookup yields CDR1 GTSNPN and CDR2 SVGIG (reference sequence). CDR3 length equals 11 residues. Trimming stripped 5 bases from V and 10 bases from J, with 14 bases between. CDR3 in DNA: TGTGCCTGGGCAGGGAGGGCGAGAGCTTTCTTT. This codes for CAWAGRARAFF.

This chain uses TRBV28 with TRBJ2-7; D is unclear. Germline V gene data show CDR1 as MDHEN and CDR2 as SYDVKM. The CDR3 sequence is 16 residues long. Trimming stripped 4 bases from V and 4 bases from J, with 20 bases between. DNA for the CDR3: TGTGCCAGCAGTTCGGCGACCCTCCTGATTACATACGAGCAGTACTTC. Translated: CASSSATLLITYEQYF.